This T cell receptor beta chain was identified during a study of a mutant IDH1 vaccine in newly diagnosed glioma. The time point: week 47, end of study. The vaccine gave 300 ug of a 20-mer mutant IDH1 peptide subcutaneously per dose. The CDR3 runs 15 residues. Trimming shortened V by 8 bases and J by 4 bases, and 17 bases separated the two germline ends. Germline CDR1 is LNHDA and CDR2 is SQIVND (reference sequence). Concerning this clone itself: Its antigen remains unknown.

Using immunoSEQ multiplex PCR, the repertoire was profiled, and TCRdb retains in-frame clones only, with some absent. The sample contains fewer than 55,000 clones, 65% of which appear only once. The TCR comes from a man in his forties with glioma. Some clones in this sample may be carry-over from other donors' samples. This rearrangement joins TRBV19 to TRBJ1-4; D gene ambiguous. The material sequenced was peripheral blood mononuclear cells (PBMCs), taken from a glioma patient whose treatment included an IDH1 peptide vaccine. The CDR3 DNA sequence: TGTGCCAGTCAATCCCAGTGGGGAATTAATGAAAAACTGTTTTTT. This encodes CASQSQWGINEKLFF.